This TCR beta chain comes out of a study of early T cells in non-severe SARS-CoV-2 infection (TCRdb year 2021). At the level of the whole study: TCR sequencing used bulk RNA from unsorted whole blood, so alpha and beta chains could not be paired. What the study reported, not specific to this receptor: VDJdb matching was skewed toward anti-spike CD8 responses and likely underestimated virus-specific expansions, missing private and CD4 specificities.

Library preparation employed 5' RACE. TCRdb records NextSeq 500 as the sequencer. The TCR library protocol attached unique molecular identifiers to individual cDNA molecules to correct for sequencing error and PCR bias. Both TCR alpha and beta chains were sequenced, and tight co-correlation was observed between alpha and beta sequence abundances in each sample. The authors' analysis ran thus. Decombinator V4 was used to perform V gene, J gene and CDR3 annotation of TCR sequences. TCRs were defined as expanded if a significant change between any two time points was detected under a Poisson model with p below 0.0001. TCR abundances were normalised to the total number of TCRs sequenced in each sample and reported as counts per million. TRAV1-2 paired with TRAJ12, TRAJ20 or TRAJ33 defined MAIT TCRs, while TRAV10 paired with TRAJ18 defined iNKT TCRs. VDJdb, accessed 1 November 2021, was searched for CMV, EBV and SARS-CoV-2 annotated TCRs, with TCRs annotated for multiple antigens excluded. TCRdb reprocessing: public reads trimmed at Q25 with fastp, clones called with MiXCR, in-frame beta chains kept. Duplicate CDR3 protein sequences are folded into a single record with the most common DNA and genes. V and J calls and clone size were set by TCRdb, not the authors. The sample table contains 95,000 to 100,000 distinct CDR3 sequences; only one count was recorded for 8% to 13% of them. The ten largest clones represent around 5.4% of the sample.

Set within a cohort of healthcare workers in London, UK, this nested case-control study involved weekly PCR testing of nasopharyngeal swabs along with blood sampling. Healthcare workers were enrolled in the week of the UK lockdown, from 23 to 31 March 2020, and were followed every week for up to about 16 weeks. Including cysteine and phenylalanine, the CDR3 has 13 amino acids. CDR3 DNA only is kept here, 39 bases in frame from base 1. V was cut back by 4 bases and J by 6 bases, leaving a gap of 13 bases between them. The germline V gene provides CDR1 SGHRS and CDR2 YFSETQ. A few counts support this clonotype. No antigen is known for it. Per-nucleotide qualities are absent, and no much larger clonotype sits a single base away.

Sequencing was carried out using whole blood. The receptor comes from an adult who was a healthcare worker with PCR-confirmed SARS-CoV-2 infection or an uninfected control (not recorded which). The V and J segments used are TRBV5-1 and TRBJ1-1; TRBD1 could be the D gene, as 5 bases match. The bases are TGCGCCAGCAGCCCGAGGGGAGATCCTGAAGCTTTCTTT. This codes for CASSPRGDPEAFF.